This T cell receptor beta chain was recorded in a study of monozygotic twins with cystic fibrosis. The overall study: Libraries were built from approximately 3 micrograms of fragmented DNA using about 14 PCR cycles.

Germline values: CDR1 SGHTA, CDR2 FQGNSA. Trimming removed 5 bases from V and 1 base from J; junction bases left unmatched: 5. The CDR3 is 15 residues long. As for this clone: Its antigen remains unknown.

Whole-study findings and limits: Age, concordance and disease severity did not associate with shared CDR3 numbers. V usage most resembled the co-twin in 13 of 16 pairs. Monozygotic CF twin pairs shared significantly more nucleotide-identical clonotypes than unrelated CF individuals did.

Data came from immunoSEQ multiplex PCR; TCRdb stores just in-frame clones and leaves some out. The data show about 35,000 clones, with around 66% seen just once and approximately 0.8% held by the top ten. The clonotype was recovered from a girl under 18 with cystic fibrosis. This chain uses TRBV7-2 with TRBJ1-5; 7 positions match TRBD1. The sequencing input was blood. CDR3 loop: CASSPGTASNQPQHF. The CDR3 nucleotides are TGTGCCAGCAGCCCGGGGACAGCGAGCAATCAGCCCCAGCATTTT.